The rows below give T cell receptor beta chains drawn from one sample of a study of CD8 T cells in ankylosing spondylitis. TCRdb ran MiXCR on the 5' RACE reads and lists one entry per CDR3 protein. Altogether 200,000 to 250,000 distinct CDR3 sequences are present, under 12% being singletons, with the ten largest covering 20% to 25%. Material for sequencing was blood, either unsorted or a sorted T cell fraction (not recorded which). These TCRs come from a male donor with ankylosing spondylitis or in good health (not recorded which). CDR3s include the opening cysteine and the closing phenylalanine or tryptophan. Each record gives: clone size, D gene, V gene, J gene, CDR3 DNA, CDR3 protein. A D gene is named only where the DNA matches it firmly. Clone size is shown for a subset of rows, as once, few, many or a class of expanded clone.

many	NA	TRBV12-3/TRBV12-4	TRBJ1-6	TGTGCCAGCAATAGGGATGGGCCCTATAATTCACCCCTCCACTTT	CASNRDGPYNSPLHF
many	TRBD2	TRBV20-1	TRBJ2-3	TGCAGTGCTCCGGAACCGGGACTAGCGTACTATTCACAGTATTTT	CSAPEPGLAYYSQYF
NA	TRBD2	TRBV7-8	TRBJ2-1	TGTGCCAGCAGCTCTATAAACCCTAGCGGGAGTGGAGAGCAGTTCTTC	CASSSINPSGSGEQFF
many	TRBD2	TRBV28	TRBJ2-3	TGTGCCAGCAGTTTATGGACTAGCGGGGTTTTCCCAGATACGCAGTATTTT	CASSLWTSGVFPDTQYF
many	TRBD2	TRBV5-1	TRBJ2-1	TGCGCCAGCAGCTCGCTAGCGGGTGGTGACAATGAGCAGTTCTTC	CASSSLAGGDNEQFF
NA	TRBD1	TRBV6-5	TRBJ1-6	TGTGCCAGCAGTTTTCGACAGGGAGATTCACCCCTCCACTTT	CASSFRQGDSPLHF
few	TRBD2	TRBV6-1	TRBJ2-7	TGTGCCAGCCGGAGCGGACTAGCGGGGCTCGAGCAGTACTTC	CASRSGLAGLEQYF
NA	NA	TRBV20-1	TRBJ1-1	TGCAGTGCTAGAAAGCCTGGTGGCACAGGGTGGCATAATGAAGCTTTCTTT	CSARKPGGTGWHNEAFF
NA	NA	TRBV29-1	TRBJ1-1	TGCAGCGTTGAAGATCTTCTTCGTGCAGGCACTGAAGCTTTCTTT	CSVEDLLRAGTEAFF
NA	TRBD1	TRBV9	TRBJ1-2	TGTGCCAGCAGCTCCGTTGGATACAGGGGGCTTGACTATGGCTACACCTTC	CASSSVGYRGLDYGYTF
many	NA	TRBV7-3	TRBJ2-7	TGTGCCAGCAGCTTACAGGGCGGGTCCTACGAGCAGTACTTC	CASSLQGGSYEQYF
many	TRBD1	TRBV29-1	TRBJ1-1	TGCAGCGTTTCCATGGGACAGGTGAACACTGAAGCTTTCTTT	CSVSMGQVNTEAFF
many	TRBD2	TRBV12-3/TRBV12-4	TRBJ2-2	TGTGCCAGCACCCGGGACTATCTTGGGACCGGGGAGCTGTTTTTT	CASTRDYLGTGELFF
few	NA	TRBV5-1	TRBJ2-7	TGCGCCAGCTCAATTATCTCAGGCCCCTACGAGCAGTACTTC	CASSIISGPYEQYF
many	TRBD1	TRBV27	TRBJ1-1	TGTGCCAGCAGTTCGGGACAGGGAAGGGGGAACACTGAAGCTTTCTTT	CASSSGQGRGNTEAFF
many	TRBD1	TRBV7-7	TRBJ2-5	TGTGCTAGCAGCTTGAATACAGGGGGCGTTGCGGAGACCCAGTACTTC	CASSLNTGGVAETQYF
NA	NA	TRBV7-7	TRBJ2-7	TGTGCTAGCAGCTTAGCAATGGGGGGTGCCCACGAGCAGTACTTC	CASSLAMGGAHEQYF
many	NA	TRBV15	TRBJ1-6	TGTGCCACCGAATCCCGGGACATCTATAATTCACCCCTCCACTTT	CATESRDIYNSPLHF
many	NA	TRBV6-6	TRBJ2-5	TGTGCCAGCATTAACCGGGACCAAGAGACCCAGTACTTC	CASINRDQETQYF
many	TRBD2	TRBV7-3	TRBJ2-5	TGTGCCAGCAGCCAACTAGCGGGGGGAGGGAAAGAGACCCAGTACTTC	CASSQLAGGGKETQYF
many	TRBD2	TRBV5-1	TRBJ2-1	TGCGCCAGCAGCTTTACTAGCGGGGGGGGATACAATGAGCAGTTCTTC	CASSFTSGGGYNEQFF